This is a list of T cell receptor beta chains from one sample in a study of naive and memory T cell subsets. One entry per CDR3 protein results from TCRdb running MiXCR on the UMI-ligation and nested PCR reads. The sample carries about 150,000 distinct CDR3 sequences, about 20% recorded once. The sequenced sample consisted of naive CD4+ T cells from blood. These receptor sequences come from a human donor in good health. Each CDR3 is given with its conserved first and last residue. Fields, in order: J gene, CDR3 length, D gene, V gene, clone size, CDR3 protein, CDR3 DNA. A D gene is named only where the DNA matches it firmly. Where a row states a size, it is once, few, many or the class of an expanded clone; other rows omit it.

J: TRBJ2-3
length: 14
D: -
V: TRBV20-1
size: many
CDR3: CSAREGGGADTQYF
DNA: TGCAGTGCTAGAGAAGGAGGGGGAGCAGATACGCAGTATTTT

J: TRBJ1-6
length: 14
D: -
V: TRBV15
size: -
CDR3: CATSRDPSNSPLHF
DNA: TGTGCCACCAGCAGAGATCCGTCTAATTCACCCCTCCACTTT

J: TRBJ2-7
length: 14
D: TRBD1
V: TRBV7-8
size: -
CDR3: CASSPDRVTYEQYF
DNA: TGTGCCAGCAGCCCTGACAGGGTAACCTACGAGCAGTACTTC

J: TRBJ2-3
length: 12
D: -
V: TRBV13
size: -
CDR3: CASSLSGVTQYF
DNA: TGTGCCAGCAGCTTATCGGGGGTTACGCAGTATTTT

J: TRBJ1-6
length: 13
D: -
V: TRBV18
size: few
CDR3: CASSPKPNSPLHF
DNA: TGTGCCAGCTCACCAAAACCAAATTCACCCCTCCACTTT

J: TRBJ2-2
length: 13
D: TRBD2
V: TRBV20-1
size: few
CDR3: CSVAGVNTGELFF
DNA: TGCAGCGTAGCGGGAGTGAACACCGGGGAGCTGTTTTTT

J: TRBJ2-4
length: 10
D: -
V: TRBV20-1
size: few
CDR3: CSVKKGIQYF
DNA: TGCAGTGTCAAGAAGGGCATTCAGTACTTC

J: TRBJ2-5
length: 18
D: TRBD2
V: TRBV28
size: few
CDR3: CASSFLSGSLNWQETQYF
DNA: TGTGCCAGCAGTTTCCTTAGCGGGAGTCTCAATTGGCAAGAGACCCAGTACTTC

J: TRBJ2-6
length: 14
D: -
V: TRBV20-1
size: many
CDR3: CSASDNSGANVLTF
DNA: TGCAGTGCTAGTGATAACTCTGGGGCCAACGTCCTGACTTTC

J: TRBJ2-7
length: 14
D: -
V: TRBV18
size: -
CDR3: CASSPQTTVYEQYF
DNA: TGTGCCAGCTCACCCCAAACGACTGTATACGAGCAGTACTTC

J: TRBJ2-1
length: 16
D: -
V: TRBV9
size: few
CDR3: CASSPELGRSYNEQFF
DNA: TGTGCCAGCAGCCCAGAACTAGGACGCTCCTACAATGAGCAGTTCTTC

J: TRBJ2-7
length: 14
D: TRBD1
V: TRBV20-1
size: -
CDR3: CSGMLRTGAYEQYF
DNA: TGCAGTGGTATGCTCCGGACAGGGGCCTACGAGCAGTACTTC

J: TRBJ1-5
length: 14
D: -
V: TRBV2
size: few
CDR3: CASSGEQGPQPQHF
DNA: TGTGCCAGCAGTGGCGAACAGGGTCCTCAGCCCCAGCATTTT

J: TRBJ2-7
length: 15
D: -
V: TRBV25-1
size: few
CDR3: CASSEYGELAYEQYF
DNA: TGTGCCAGCAGTGAATACGGAGAACTGGCCTACGAGCAGTACTTC

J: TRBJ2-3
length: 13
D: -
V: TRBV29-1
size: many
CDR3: CSVGGRHTDTQYF
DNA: TGCAGCGTTGGAGGGCGGCACACAGATACGCAGTATTTT

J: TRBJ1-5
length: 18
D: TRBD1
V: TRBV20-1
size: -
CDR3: CSARAAGTGGFSNQPQHF
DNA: TGCAGTGCTAGAGCCGCCGGGACAGGGGGCTTTAGCAATCAGCCCCAGCATTTT

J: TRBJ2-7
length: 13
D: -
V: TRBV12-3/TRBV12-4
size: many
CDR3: CASSLSSTYEQYF
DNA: TGTGCCAGCAGTTTAAGTTCGACCTACGAGCAGTACTTC

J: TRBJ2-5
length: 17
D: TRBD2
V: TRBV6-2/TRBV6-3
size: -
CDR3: CASSYGRLAGLKETQYF
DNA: TGTGCCAGCAGTTACGGTCGGCTAGCGGGGCTAAAAGAGACCCAGTACTTC

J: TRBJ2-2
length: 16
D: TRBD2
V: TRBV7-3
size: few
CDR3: CASSQGLAGNTGELFF
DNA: TGTGCCAGCAGCCAGGGACTAGCGGGGAACACCGGGGAGCTGTTTTTT

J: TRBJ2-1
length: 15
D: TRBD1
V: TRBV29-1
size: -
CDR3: CSVGGDRAFYNEQFF
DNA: TGCAGCGTTGGGGGCGACAGGGCATTCTACAATGAGCAGTTCTTC

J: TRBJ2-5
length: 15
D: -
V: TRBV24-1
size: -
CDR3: CATSDPGQAENTQYF
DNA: TGTGCCACCAGTGACCCCGGGCAGGCCGAGAATACCCAGTACTTC

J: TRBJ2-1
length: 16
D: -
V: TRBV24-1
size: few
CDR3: CATSEPPGRPLLKQFF
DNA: TGTGCCACCAGTGAGCCCCCGGGACGGCCGCTTCTAAAGCAGTTCTTC

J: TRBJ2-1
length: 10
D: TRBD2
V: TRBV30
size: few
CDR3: CVIGRGGPFF
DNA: TGTGTCATAGGACGGGGGGGACCGTTCTTC

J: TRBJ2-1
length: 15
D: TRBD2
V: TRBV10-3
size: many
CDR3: CAISGTSGGHNEQFF
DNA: TGTGCCATCAGTGGTACTAGCGGGGGCCACAATGAGCAGTTCTTC

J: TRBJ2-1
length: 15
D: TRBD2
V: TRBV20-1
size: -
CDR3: CSARKSSGSYNEQFF
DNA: TGCAGTGCTCGAAAATCTAGCGGGTCCTACAATGAGCAGTTCTTC

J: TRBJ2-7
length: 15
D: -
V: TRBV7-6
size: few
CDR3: CASSPSGGTLTEQYF
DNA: TGTGCCAGCAGCCCCAGCGGAGGGACCCTCACGGAGCAGTACTTC

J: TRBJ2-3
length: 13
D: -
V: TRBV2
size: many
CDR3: CASSGDWAGTQYF
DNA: TGTGCCAGCAGCGGTGACTGGGCGGGTACGCAGTATTTT

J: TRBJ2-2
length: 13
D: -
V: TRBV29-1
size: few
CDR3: CSVDSGGTGELFF
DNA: TGCAGCGTTGACAGCGGAGGGACCGGGGAGCTGTTTTTT

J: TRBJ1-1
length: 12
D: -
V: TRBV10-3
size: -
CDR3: CAISESRLGAFF
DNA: TGTGCCATCAGTGAGTCGAGGCTCGGCGCTTTCTTT

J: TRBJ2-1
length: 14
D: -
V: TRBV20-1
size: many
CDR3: CSAPGTFSYNEQFF
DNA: TGCAGTGCCCCCGGGACTTTCTCCTACAATGAGCAGTTCTTC

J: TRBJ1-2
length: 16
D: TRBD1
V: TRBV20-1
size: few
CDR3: CSAIRDSGLGNYGYTF
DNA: TGCAGTGCTATAAGGGACAGTGGCCTGGGGAACTATGGCTACACCTTC

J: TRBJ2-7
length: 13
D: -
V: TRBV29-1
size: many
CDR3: CSVTRGTTYEQYF
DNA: TGCAGCGTAACTAGGGGGACTACCTACGAGCAGTACTTC

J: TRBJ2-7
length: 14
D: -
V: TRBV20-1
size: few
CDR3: CSARGTSVGYEQYF
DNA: TGCAGTGCTAGGGGGACATCGGTAGGCTACGAGCAGTACTTC

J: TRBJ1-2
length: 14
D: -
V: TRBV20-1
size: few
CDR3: CSARVETAYYGYTF
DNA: TGCAGTGCTAGAGTAGAGACAGCTTACTATGGCTACACCTTC

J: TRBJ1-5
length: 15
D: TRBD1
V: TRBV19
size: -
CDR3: CASTPRDRAHQPQHF
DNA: TGTGCCAGTACCCCACGGGACAGGGCGCATCAGCCCCAGCATTTT

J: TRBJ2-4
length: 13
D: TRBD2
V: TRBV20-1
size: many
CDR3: CSAILAGAYIQYF
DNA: TGCAGTGCTATTCTAGCGGGAGCATACATTCAGTACTTC

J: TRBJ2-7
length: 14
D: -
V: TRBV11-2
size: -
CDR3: CASSEWGVRNEQYF
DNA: TGTGCCAGCAGCGAATGGGGGGTTCGGAACGAGCAGTACTTC